Sequencing of this T cell receptor beta chain was carried out in a study of molecular identifiers for immune sequencing clone quantification. Whole-study context: Four of five splits of RNA from around 18,000 or 91,000 naive CD8 cells were sequenced in replicates. Study-level points and caveats: The study found clones above 20 RNA copies held over 97% of effector molecules and under 1% in naive cells.

The CDR3 length is 14 residues. V was trimmed by 5 bases and J by 9 bases, leaving 20 bases between them. Germline CDR1 MDHEN, CDR2 SYDVKM. This clonotype has just a few counts. No antigen is known for it. Each CDR3 protein is one row after TCRdb ran MiXCR on the PCR reads. There are more than 85,000 distinct CDR3 sequences in the sample; under 40% occur only once, and 9.7% lies in the top ten. The sequenced material came from naive CD8+ T cells from blood, with Jurkat cell RNA spiked in. The sample's subset: FACS-sorted CD8+CD4-CCR7+CD45RA+ naive T cells. The chain is built from TRBV28 and TRBJ2-7, with unresolved D. This clonotype originated in a human donor in good health. Some libraries in this study had Jurkat cell RNA spiked in. CDR3 region: CASSKARSSHWQYF. The CDR3 nucleotides read TGTGCCAGCAGTAAAGCTCGGAGCAGTCATTGGCAGTACTTC.